The 15 T cell receptor beta chains below come from one sample, sequenced in a study of control samples from healthy donors and cancer patients. Libraries were prepared by immunoSEQ multiplex PCR; TCRdb keeps only in-frame clonotypes and omits some of them. The sample lists about 120,000 clones, 88% occurring once. The sequencing input was blood. The receptor source for this set is an older woman in good health.

The chain employs TRBV12-3 or TRBV12-4 and TRBJ2-7; 8 nucleotides align to TRBD1. This CDR3 region has 12 residues. The V and J ends lost 6 bases and 2 bases, in that order; junction bases with no gene match: 0. The CDR3, as DNA: TGTGCCAGCAGACAGGGGGCCTACGAGCAGTACTTC. Residues: CASRQGAYEQYF.

Written as DNA, the CDR3 is TGTGCCAGCACCGCAACGGCTGGACAAAGTGCTTTCTTT. Translating it yields CASTATAGQSAFF. V gene TRBV27 combines with J gene TRBJ1-1; D perhaps matches TRBD1 (5 bases). CDR1 and CDR2 (germline): MNHEY, SMNVEV (reference sequence). V was trimmed by 7 bases and J by 11 bases, leaving 20 bases between them. The CDR3 is 13 amino acids.

The chain has TRBV18 and TRBJ1-1, with TRBD1 matching over 9 bases. CDR1 and CDR2 from the germline V gene are KGHSH and LQKENI. The CDR3 consists of 14 residues. V trimming: 2 bases; J trimming: 6 bases; junction bases outside the gene matches: 4. The CDR3 DNA reads as TGTGCCAGCTCACCAAGACAGGGGGTTGCTGAAGCTTTCTTT. This codes for CASSPRQGVAEAFF.

The chain couples TRBV7-9 to TRBJ2-7, with 7 bases identical to TRBD1. CDR1 and CDR2 from the germline V gene are SEHNR and FQNEAQ (reference sequence). Trimming took 5 bases from V and 5 from J; bases not matched to a gene: 6. The CDR3 extends over 13 amino acids. This chain's CDR3 is CASSRGQRHEQYF. The CDR3 bases are TGTGCCAGCAGCCGGGGACAGCGCCACGAGCAGTACTTC.

This chain uses TRBV7-2 with TRBJ2-3; 12 nucleotides align to TRBD2. The CDR3 has 14 amino acids. Per germline, CDR1 SGHTA and CDR2 FQGNSA. The junction had 1 base not matched to a gene; V was cut back by 5 bases and J by 4 bases. The CDR3 DNA reads as TGTGCCAGCAGCCCTAGCGGGGGGGCAGATACGCAGTATTTT. It translates to CASSPSGGADTQYF.

There are a few counts of this clone. This chain uses TRBV2 with TRBJ2-7, with D unclear. Germline V CDR1 and CDR2: SNHLY, FYNNEI. The ends were cut back, 8 bases at V and 2 bases at J, with 4 bases in the middle. The CDR3 has 10 amino acids. CDR3 loop: CASAAYEQYF. CDR3 DNA: TGTGCCAGCGCGGCCTACGAGCAGTACTTC.

The gene calls are TRBV7-9 and TRBJ1-1; the match to TRBD1 covers 8 bases. The CDR3 is made up of 14 amino acids. CDR1 SEHNR and CDR2 FQNEAQ come from the germline V gene (reference sequence). The ends lost 1 base at V and 6 bases at J; junction bases unmatched: 4. The CDR3 spells CASSLGRGRPEAFF. CDR3 DNA: TGTGCCAGCAGCTTAGGCAGGGGGCGCCCTGAAGCTTTCTTT. Combining the CDR3 with reference TRBV7-9 and TRBJ1-1 gives the whole variable domain DTGVSQNPRHKITKRGQNVTFRCDPISEHNRLYWYRQTLGQGPEFLTYFQNEAQLEKSRLLSDRFSAERPKGSFSTLEIQRTEQGDSAMYLCASSLGRGRPEAFFGQGTRLTVV.

V and J are TRBV2 and TRBJ2-3; 11 nucleotides match TRBD2. CDR1 SNHLY and CDR2 FYNNEI come from the germline V gene. CDR3 length equals 15 residues. V lost 5 bases, J lost 6 bases, and 7 bases stayed unmatched. CDR3 region: CASSYVAGGPDTQYF. Written as DNA, the CDR3 is TGTGCCAGCAGTTATGTAGCGGGGGGGCCGGATACGCAGTATTTT.

The chain recombines TRBV25-1 with TRBJ1-2, with D tentatively TRBD1 (6 bases). CDR1 is MGHDK and CDR2 is SYGVNS in the germline V gene. The V and J ends lost 6 bases and 8 bases respectively, with 16 bases between them. This CDR3 contains 13 residues. The CDR3 bases are TGTGCCAGCAGGGGGGCCCCAGGGGTCGGCTACACCTTC. Translation: CASRGAPGVGYTF.

This clone was detected once. This rearrangement joins TRBV5-5 to TRBJ2-1, with 10 bases aligning to TRBD1. This CDR3 contains 18 residues. Germline V gene data show CDR1 as SGHKS and CDR2 as YYEKEE (reference sequence). J gave up 0 bases and V 4 bases, and 10 bases lay outside the gene matches. The CDR3 DNA is TGTGCCAGCAGCCCGACAGGGGGCGGGGGAAGCTCCTACAATGAGCAGTTCTTC. Translation gives CASSPTGGGGSSYNEQFF.

Turning to this clone: This same CDR3 is encoded by further DNA sequences in the sample. V usage is TRBV18 and J usage is TRBJ2-6; D is unclear. V lost 3 bases to trimming and J lost 1 base, with 1 base between them. CDR1 is KGHSH and CDR2 is LQKENI in the germline V gene. The CDR3 spans 13 residues. The CDR3 DNA follows: TGTGCCAGCTCACCTTCTGGGGCCAACGTCCTGACTTTC. Residues: CASSPSGANVLTF.

This CDR3 is CASSPTTSGVETQYF. In DNA form, the CDR3 reads TGTGCCAGCAGCCCGACGACTAGCGGGGTCGAGACCCAGTACTTC. This chain joins TRBV9 and TRBJ2-5; 11 positions match TRBD2. The J segment lost 5 bases and the V segment lost 4 bases, leaving 7 bases of the junction unmatched. CDR1 is SGDLS, CDR2 YYNGEE, per germline. This CDR3 has 15 amino acids.

This clone was observed a few times. This sequence joins TRBV6-1 and TRBJ2-7; no clear D. CDR1 is MNHNS, CDR2 SASEGT, per germline. The CDR3 is 13 residues long. Trimming removed 3 bases at V and 3 bases at J, with 9 bases between. CDR3 amino acids: CASSENRGYEQYF. The CDR3, as DNA: TGTGCCAGCAGTGAGAACAGAGGCTACGAGCAGTACTTC.

The chain recombines TRBV9 with TRBJ2-3; 7 bases are shared with TRBD2. The CDR3 loop spans 15 amino acids. V shed 3 bases, J shed 5 bases, and the junction held 9 bases outside the gene matches. Germline V CDR1 and CDR2: SGDLS, YYNGEE. CDR3 nucleotides: TGTGCCAGCAGCGGAAGCGGGGATTCTTTAGATACGCAGTATTTT. Protein: CASSGSGDSLDTQYF.

In its sample, this clone was seen once. The genes are TRBV4-3 and TRBJ1-5, with a weak D call TRBD1 (5 bases). The V and J ends lost 1 base and 3 bases respectively, with 13 bases between them. This CDR3 contains 16 residues. Germline CDR1 LGHNA, CDR2 YSLEER. The CDR3 DNA reads as TGCGCCAGCAGCCAAGGTATTGGGGGGGACAATCAGCCCCAGCATTTT. It yields the protein CASSQGIGGDNQPQHF.